Listed below are T cell receptor beta chains from one sample, sequenced in a study of cytomegalovirus exposure and HLA in healthy donors. TCRdb keeps only in-frame clones here, not all; method: immunoSEQ multiplex PCR. The sample holds under 90,000 clones, around three quarters seen once. The sample was PBMCs. The receptor source for this set is a woman aged 45-60 years in good health and CMV-seropositive. Both conserved end residues are part of each CDR3. A D gene is named only where the DNA matches it firmly.

V gene	D gene	CDR3 protein
TRBV7-9	NA	CASSRLTGWTNNSPLHF
TRBV11-2	NA	CASSFWTAGYEQYF
TRBV27	NA	CASSLGSGNTGELFF
TRBV2	TRBD2	CASTRLAGPGELFF
TRBV30	NA	CAWRVDSHNEKLFF
TRBV5-1	NA	CASSEDSTGNTIYF
TRBV9	TRBD1	CASSDGTGHNEQFF
TRBV5-1	TRBD2	CASREREGTYEQYF
TRBV6-1	TRBD2	CASRDSGGGETQYF
TRBV18	NA	CASSQGGTEAFF
TRBV14	NA	CASSQNELGGTEAFF
TRBV6-5	NA	CASSYGLAGQTQYF
TRBV4-1	TRBD2	CASSRSPGAGGRADTQYF
TRBV5-1	NA	CASRPGVSDTEAFF
TRBV29-1	TRBD2	CSVEPTTGLAEQSTDMQYF
TRBV6-1	NA	CASSGGSTLNGYTF
TRBV5-1	NA	CASSLDRASTEAFF
TRBV27	NA	CASSPIPLSLSSGNTIYF
TRBV5-1	TRBD1	CASSVSGQVTDTQYF
TRBV2	TRBD2	CASSPTSGENTGELFF
TRBV12-5	NA	CASAVGVPETQYF
TRBV7-9	TRBD2	CASSRGTSGYEQYF
TRBV4-3	TRBD2	CASSQEFSSGRAGEQFF
TRBV7-2	NA	CASSVGGSNEKLFF
TRBV5-1	NA	CASSSDPQGGGRNIQYF
TRBV5-4	NA	CASGWLDSPLHF
TRBV27	NA	CASMRGGDYGYTF
TRBV5-8	NA	CASSFQTDTQYF
TRBV11-2	NA	CASSLDRGAETQYF
TRBV4-1	NA	CASSQLLVLTRGTEAFF
TRBV28	TRBD2	CASSRPSGGANEQYF
TRBV11-2	NA	CASSLRDMNTEAFF
TRBV6-6	NA	CASSYLQAGWNQPQHF
TRBV9	TRBD1	CASSFSGTGPVPNYGYTF
TRBV6-6	NA	CASGHTGFNSPLHF
TRBV11-2	NA	CASSFRRQDEQFF
TRBV5-8	TRBD1	CASSFRGVMNTEAFF
TRBV27	NA	CASSLRGYGSHEQYF
TRBV7-9	NA	CASSTNAGFGGYTDTQYF
TRBV5-8	NA	CASSPVLGNTIYF
TRBV27	TRBD2	CASSLLAEGRGEQYF
TRBV5-1	NA	CASSLADSSVTDTQYF
TRBV5-4	TRBD1	CASSKQGGFGSAHEKLFF